This TCR beta chain was observed in a study of shared clonotypes between healthy human individuals. General study findings and limits: Rarefaction curves obtained for sorted subsets showed sequencing incomplete despite large depth.

In the original analysis: Filtering differed since immunoSEQ provided only junctions, with no quality scores. TCRdb's copy holds only in-frame clones and misses some; the assay was immunoSEQ multiplex PCR. V and J calls and clone size follow that table, whereas D and trimming were derived from the DNA. Among over 2 million clones listed, around 92% were seen once. In the case of this clone: What it recognizes is unknown. In the same sample, other DNA sequences code for this CDR3.

The CDR3 loop spans 11 amino acids. V gave up 6 bases and J gave up 5 bases, with 9 bases separating them. Germline V gives CDR1 DFQATT, CDR2 SNEGSKA (reference sequence). The sequenced sample was naive CD4+ T cells from PBMCs. Subset: CD45RA+ positively selected. The TCR comes from a man between 18 and 29 years old in good health. Some clones in this sample may be carry-over from other donors' samples. V gene TRBV20-1 combines with J gene TRBJ2-3, with D unresolved. The CDR3 region is CSASYGDTQYF. CDR3 in DNA: TGCAGTGCCAGTTACGGAGATACGCAGTATTTT.